These T cell receptor beta chains were read from a single sample in a study of T cells in Graves' hyperthyroidism and ophthalmopathy. Each CDR3 protein gets one entry after TCRdb re-called the multiplex PCR reads with MiXCR. Seen here are under 650,000 distinct CDR3 sequences, around 15% observed once, and the top ten hold 3.8%. Source material: blood. These receptors were obtained from a woman between 25 and 40 years old with Graves' hyperthyroidism. CDR3s include the opening cysteine and the closing phenylalanine or tryptophan. The D gene is left open where the match is weak. Part of the rows lack a size; the others show once, few, many or a class for expanded clones.

TRBJ2-7	.	TRBV5-1	TRBD2	TGCGCCAGCAGCTCGGGACTAGCGTTCAGCGAGCAGTACTTC	CASSSGLAFSEQYF
TRBJ2-1	.	TRBV6-2/TRBV6-3	.	TGTGCCAGCGGGAGTCTGGATAATGAGCAGTTCTTC	CASGSLDNEQFF
TRBJ2-1	many	TRBV20-1	TRBD2	TGCAGTGCTAGAGATCTCGGGAGGTGGGGGGAGGATTACAATGAGCAGTTCTTC	CSARDLGRWGEDYNEQFF
TRBJ2-3	.	TRBV6-1	TRBD2	TGTGCCAGCAGTTCGCCGATGACTAGCGGCAGCACAGATACGCAGTATTTT	CASSSPMTSGSTDTQYF
TRBJ2-7	.	TRBV5-6	.	TGTGCCAGCAGCTACCGGGACGAGTCTTCATACGAGCAGTACTTC	CASSYRDESSYEQYF
TRBJ2-3	many	TRBV20-1	TRBD1	TGCAGTGCTAAGACAGGGCCCACAGATACGCAGTATTTT	CSAKTGPTDTQYF
TRBJ1-1	.	TRBV12-3/TRBV12-4	TRBD1	TGTGCCAGCCGATTTTTAGGACAGGGGGAAGGTGTTTCAGCTTTCTTT	CASRFLGQGEGVSAFF
TRBJ2-1	many	TRBV7-2	.	TGTGCCAGCAGCATCGGGACTCTCAATGAGCAGTTCTTC	CASSIGTLNEQFF
TRBJ2-2	.	TRBV20-1	.	TGCAGTGCTTTGGACAGTAACACCGGGGAGCTGTTTTTT	CSALDSNTGELFF
TRBJ1-2	.	TRBV7-9	TRBD1	TGTGCCAGCAGCCTAACGCCCCAGGGGGCGGAAGGCTACACCTTC	CASSLTPQGAEGYTF
TRBJ1-2	many	TRBV27	TRBD1	TGTGCCAGCAGTCCGGGGACAGGGGGCGGCTATGGCTACACCTTC	CASSPGTGGGYGYTF
TRBJ2-7	few	TRBV6-1	TRBD2	TGTGCCAGCAGCCCCCCCCCGGGACTAGAAAAGGTGCTCGAGCAGTACTTC	CASSPPPGLEKVLEQYF
TRBJ2-7	many	TRBV29-1	.	TGCAGCGTTGCGGCGGGGCTAGCTTACGAGCAGTACTTC	CSVAAGLAYEQYF
TRBJ2-1	many	TRBV5-1	.	TGCGCCAGCAGCTTGGGACTAGGCCCGCTTTACAATGAGCAGTTCTTC	CASSLGLGPLYNEQFF
TRBJ2-7	few	TRBV6-1	.	TGTGCCAGCAAGACCCTCTCCTACGAGCAGTACTTC	CASKTLSYEQYF
TRBJ2-1	many	TRBV28	TRBD2	TGTGCCAGCAGTTTAGGACTAGCGGGTCATGAGCAGTTCTTC	CASSLGLAGHEQFF
TRBJ2-1	many	TRBV20-1	TRBD2	TGCAGTGCATCCCACGGGACTAGCGGGAAAGGAGATGAGCAGTTCTTC	CSASHGTSGKGDEQFF
TRBJ2-5	.	TRBV5-1	.	TGCGCCAGCAGCTTGACCGGGGACGGAGAGACCCAGTACTTC	CASSLTGDGETQYF
TRBJ2-3	many	TRBV6-1	TRBD2	TGTGCCAGCAGTCCCCGAGCTAGCGGGACTTTCGCAGATACGCAGTATTTT	CASSPRASGTFADTQYF
TRBJ2-3	many	TRBV28	TRBD2	TGTGCCAGCAGTTTAAGGCGGGAGATTGGAGATACGCAGTATTTT	CASSLRREIGDTQYF
TRBJ1-5	many	TRBV28	.	TGTGCCAGCAGTTTAGGTCAGCCCCAGCATTTT	CASSLGQPQHF
TRBJ2-5	.	TRBV14	TRBD1	TGTGCCAGCAGCCCACGACAGGGCGCGGAGACCCAGTACTTC	CASSPRQGAETQYF
TRBJ2-7	many	TRBV11-3	TRBD1	TGTGCCAGCAGCTTAGGGACAGGGTTCCTCTACGAGCAGTACTTC	CASSLGTGFLYEQYF
TRBJ2-7	many	TRBV18	TRBD1	TGTGCCAGCTCTAGGACAGGGTCCCCCAAGCAGTACTTC	CASSRTGSPKQYF
TRBJ1-4	.	TRBV9	TRBD1	TGTGCCAGCAGCTCGACAGGGGGCCCTGAAAAACTGTTTTTT	CASSSTGGPEKLFF
TRBJ2-5	.	TRBV20-1	.	TGCAGCGCTGGGACATGGGCGGCCAAAGAGACCCAGTACTTC	CSAGTWAAKETQYF
TRBJ1-1	many	TRBV30	.	TGTGCCTGGAGTGGGGAGGAAAGACAAGCTTTCTTT	CAWSGEERQAFF
TRBJ1-1	.	TRBV30	.	TGTGCCTCCAACAGGGTCCACACTGAAGCTTTCTTT	CASNRVHTEAFF
TRBJ1-4	.	TRBV28	TRBD1	TGTGCCAGCAGTTTTGGGACAGGGGTAGAAAAACTGTTTTTT	CASSFGTGVEKLFF
TRBJ1-3	.	TRBV4-3	TRBD1	TGCGCCAGCGCCCGGGACAGGAGTTCTGGAAACACCATATATTTT	CASARDRSSGNTIYF
TRBJ2-5	many	TRBV12-3/TRBV12-4	.	TGTGCCAGCAGTAGGGGGACGGACCAGTACTTC	CASSRGTDQYF
TRBJ2-7	few	TRBV18	TRBD2	TGTGCCAGCTCACCACAGGCGGGAGTGTACGAGCAGTACTTC	CASSPQAGVYEQYF
TRBJ1-6	few	TRBV6-1	TRBD1	TGTGCCAGCAGTTTTGACAGGGGTTACAGCTCCTATAATTCACCCCTCCACTTT	CASSFDRGYSSYNSPLHF
TRBJ2-3	many	TRBV20-1	.	TGCAGTGCTAGAGATACGAGGGAGGTCCCCTACACAGATACGCAGTATTTT	CSARDTREVPYTDTQYF
TRBJ1-5	many	TRBV3-1	.	TGTGCCAGCAGCCAAGATCTCAGGGCCGGCGATCAGCCCCAGCATTTT	CASSQDLRAGDQPQHF
TRBJ1-2	.	TRBV29-1	.	TGCAGCGTTGAAACCGGGTATGGCTACACCTTC	CSVETGYGYTF
TRBJ1-4	many	TRBV28	.	TGTGCCAGCAGTTGGGCCGGGGGGGGGCGCGAAAAACTGTTTTTT	CASSWAGGGREKLFF
TRBJ2-5	many	TRBV7-6	.	TGTGCCAGCAGCTTAACACAGGGATTGGGGGAGACCCAGTACTTC	CASSLTQGLGETQYF
TRBJ2-7	.	TRBV5-5	.	TGTGCCAGCAGCCCTTGGGACGGAGGCTACGAGCAGTACTTC	CASSPWDGGYEQYF
TRBJ2-1	many	TRBV20-1	TRBD2	TGCAGTGCTCCTATAGCGGGACTCGACAATGAGCAGTTCTTC	CSAPIAGLDNEQFF
TRBJ2-7	.	TRBV20-1	.	TGCAGTGCTAGAGTGCTGGCAGCGAACTCCTACGGGCAGTACTTC	CSARVLAANSYGQYF
TRBJ1-5	many	TRBV28	.	TGTGCCAGCAGCCAGCCTCATTTAGCCCAGCATTTT	CASSQPHLAQHF
TRBJ2-7	many	TRBV28	TRBD2	TGTGCCAGCAAGGGGACTAGCGGAGTTTACGAGCAGTACTTC	CASKGTSGVYEQYF
TRBJ2-1	.	TRBV7-2	TRBD2	TGTGCCAGCGGTGGCGGGAGGGGATCCTACAATGAGCAGTTCTTC	CASGGGRGSYNEQFF
TRBJ2-7	few	TRBV6-1	TRBD1	TGTGCCAGCACCTCGACAGGGGCCCTCTACGAGCAGTACTTC	CASTSTGALYEQYF
TRBJ2-1	.	TRBV9	TRBD1	TGTGCCAGCAGCGTCGACAGGGGAGGTTACAATGAGCAGTTCTTC	CASSVDRGGYNEQFF
TRBJ1-5	many	TRBV28	TRBD1	TGTGCCAGCAGGTGGACAGGGGCTAGCAATCAGCCCCAGCATTTT	CASRWTGASNQPQHF
TRBJ2-3	.	TRBV9	.	TGTGCCAGCAGCGTAGCTCCCGGGCGAGAGACAGATACGCAGTATTTT	CASSVAPGRETDTQYF
TRBJ1-1	.	TRBV6-4	.	TGTGCCAGCAGTTCTGGCGGGGACGCTTTCTTT	CASSSGGDAFF
TRBJ1-1	many	TRBV28	.	TGTGCCAGCAGTTTTTGGGGAGAGGACACTGAAGCTTTCTTT	CASSFWGEDTEAFF
TRBJ2-7	many	TRBV7-2	TRBD1	TGTGCCAGCAAGAGGGGACAGGGAGGATACGAGCAGTACTTC	CASKRGQGGYEQYF
TRBJ2-7	.	TRBV11-2	TRBD2	TGTGCCAGCAGCCCAGGGACTAGCGGGAGGGACCTCTACGAGCAGTACTTC	CASSPGTSGRDLYEQYF
TRBJ2-3	many	TRBV28	TRBD1	TGTGCCAGCAGTTTATCCGGGACAGGGGTGGATACGCAGTATTTT	CASSLSGTGVDTQYF
TRBJ2-1	many	TRBV27	.	TGTGCCAGCAGTTTCCTAGGGGCTAGTCCGTTCTTC	CASSFLGASPFF
TRBJ2-7	many	TRBV20-1	.	TGCAGTGCTAGATCGCTAGCCCCTTCCTACGAGCAGTACTTC	CSARSLAPSYEQYF